The sequence of this T cell receptor (beta chain) was determined in a study of response to subunit inactivated influenza vaccine. Study findings and constraints: With each seasonal influenza vaccination, the authors suggested, few new T cells are recruited.

This CDR3 is 17 amino acids long. Germline V gives CDR1 SQVTM, CDR2 ANQGSEA. J was trimmed by 1 base and V by 4 bases; bases with no gene match: 6. TCRdb itself ran the RT-PCR reads through MiXCR, one entry per CDR3 protein. The table includes about 540,000 distinct CDR3 sequences, roughly 25% detected once. This clonotype turned up a few times. Its matching antigen is unknown. These sequences were also reported in another study, on T cells expressing NK-cell markers. This second study notes: Making the TCR beta cDNA relied on 5'RACE template switching with UMIs.

The TCR comes from a man aged 50-59 years who received an inactivated influenza vaccine. The chain employs TRBV29-1 and TRBJ2-2; 13 nucleotides agree with TRBD2. This sample comprised CD4+ T cells sorted from PBMCs, obtained about 13 days after vaccination. CDR3 loop: CSVGGTSGAGNTGELFF. In DNA form, the CDR3 reads TGCAGCGTTGGGGGGACTAGCGGGGCCGGGAACACCGGGGAGCTGTTTTTT.